The present TCR beta chain was sequenced within a study of blood T cell repertoires in COVID-19. At the level of the study: Samples of COVID-19 (acute and convalescent) were obtained from the United States, Italy and Spain. T cells, B-cell-depleted T cells, or PBMCs provided the cDNA or gDNA that served as material.

Original methodology: Amplification of reference gene primers was used by the study to estimate nucleated cell counts. The repertoire was sequenced with immunoSEQ multiplex PCR; TCRdb's copy has only in-frame clones and lacks some. That table gives V, J and clone size, and the DNA gave D and trimming. The sample contains some 83,000 clones, roughly 70% of which appear only once. Only a few counts were recorded for this clone. V shed 0 bases and J 3 bases; nucleotides not matched to a gene: 3. The CDR3 is 16 amino acids. Germline V gene sequence: CDR1 SGDLS, CDR2 YYNGEE. Sequenced input: peripheral blood. This clonotype was obtained from a woman of 80 years or more with acute or convalescent COVID-19. The V call is TRBV9, the J call TRBJ2-5; TRBD2 agrees at 12 bases. CDR3 DNA: TGTGCCAGCAGCGTAGGGGGACTAGCGGGCGAAGAGACCCAGTACTTC. Protein: CASSVGGLAGEETQYF.